This T cell receptor beta chain was obtained from a study of CD8 T cells in ankylosing spondylitis. Study results and caveats: Reactive arthritis synovial fluid and blood previously showed some of these motif variants. Blood from ankylosing spondylitis patients appeared to carry a characteristic roughly 8-variant TCR beta motif. Disease-associated clonotypes exhibited CD8+ identity and were relatively infrequent in peripheral blood.

Making the TCR beta libraries involved quantitative 5'-RACE with molecular barcodes. Each CDR3 protein is one row after TCRdb ran MiXCR on the 5' RACE reads. The data hold 250,000 or so distinct CDR3 sequences, with about 10% observed a single time. This clonotype was detected many times. Its specificity is unknown. The CDR3 is 16 amino acids. The germline V gene encodes CDR1 SGHRS and CDR2 YFSETQ. V lost 0 bases and J 0 bases, leaving 12 bases between the germline ends. This TCR came from a male donor with ankylosing spondylitis or in good health (not recorded which). Sequencing was performed on blood, either unsorted or a sorted T cell fraction (not recorded which). V gene TRBV5-1 combines with J gene TRBJ1-1; D possibly corresponds to TRBD1 (6 bases). CDR3 in DNA: TGCGCCAGCAGCTTGGGGGCAGGGGTCCTGAACACTGAAGCTTTCTTT. Its protein is CASSLGAGVLNTEAFF.